Given below is one T cell receptor (beta chain) in context. CDR1 and CDR2 (germline): KGHDR, SFDVKD. Trimming at V came to 3 bases and at J to 6 bases, leaving 4 bases not matched to a gene. The CDR3 totals 14 residues. The data originate from a study of blood T cell repertoires in COVID-19. Overall study context: Some COVID-19 samples were acute and others convalescent; all came from the United States, Italy and Spain.

Libraries were prepared by immunoSEQ multiplex PCR; TCRdb keeps only in-frame clonotypes and omits some of them. The table records more than 200,000 clones, around 86% of them present only once. This sequence joins TRBV24-1 and TRBJ1-2, with 9 bases that match TRBD1. The source is a woman aged 60 to 75 with COVID-19, enrolled during active disease. What was sequenced was peripheral blood. For the CDR3, the DNA is TGTGCCACCAGTGATGGAAACAGGGGGCATGGCTACACCTTC. This encodes CATSDGNRGHGYTF.